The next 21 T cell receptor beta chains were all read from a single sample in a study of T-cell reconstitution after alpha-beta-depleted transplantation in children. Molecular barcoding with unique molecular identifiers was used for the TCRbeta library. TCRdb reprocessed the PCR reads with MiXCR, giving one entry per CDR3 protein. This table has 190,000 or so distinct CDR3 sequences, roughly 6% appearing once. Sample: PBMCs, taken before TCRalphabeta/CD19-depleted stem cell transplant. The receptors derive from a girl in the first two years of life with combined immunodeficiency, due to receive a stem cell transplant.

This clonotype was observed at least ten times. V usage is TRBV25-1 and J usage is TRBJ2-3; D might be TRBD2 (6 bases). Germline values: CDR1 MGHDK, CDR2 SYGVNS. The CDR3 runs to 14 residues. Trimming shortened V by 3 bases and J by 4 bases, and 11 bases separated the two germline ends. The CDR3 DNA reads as TGTGCCAGCAGTGACTCGGGAGTGGCAGATACGCAGTATTTT. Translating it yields CASSDSGVADTQYF.

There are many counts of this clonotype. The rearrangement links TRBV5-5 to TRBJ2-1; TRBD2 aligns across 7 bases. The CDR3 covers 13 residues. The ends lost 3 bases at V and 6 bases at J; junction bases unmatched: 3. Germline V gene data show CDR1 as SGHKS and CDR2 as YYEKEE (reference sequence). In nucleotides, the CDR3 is TGTGCCAGCAGCTGGGGACTACGCAATGAGCAGTTCTTC. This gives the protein CASSWGLRNEQFF. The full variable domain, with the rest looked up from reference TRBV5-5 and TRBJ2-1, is DAGVTQSPTHLIKTRGQQVTLRCSPISGHKSVSWYQQVLGQGPQFIFQYYEKEERGRGNFPDRFSARQFPNYSSELNVNALLLGDSALYLCASSWGLRNEQFFGPGTRLTVL.

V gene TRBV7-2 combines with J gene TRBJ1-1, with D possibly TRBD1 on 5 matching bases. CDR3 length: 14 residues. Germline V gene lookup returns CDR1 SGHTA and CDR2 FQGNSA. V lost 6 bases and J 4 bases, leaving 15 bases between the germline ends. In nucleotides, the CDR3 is TGTGCCAGCAGTTTCCTCCAGGGTGGCACTGAAGCTTTCTTT. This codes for CASSFLQGGTEAFF.

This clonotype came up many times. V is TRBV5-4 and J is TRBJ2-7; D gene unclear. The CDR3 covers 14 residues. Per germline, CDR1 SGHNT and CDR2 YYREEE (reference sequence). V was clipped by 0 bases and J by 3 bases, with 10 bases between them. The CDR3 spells CASSLDRAYYEQYF. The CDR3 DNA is TGTGCCAGCAGCTTGGATAGGGCCTACTACGAGCAGTACTTC.

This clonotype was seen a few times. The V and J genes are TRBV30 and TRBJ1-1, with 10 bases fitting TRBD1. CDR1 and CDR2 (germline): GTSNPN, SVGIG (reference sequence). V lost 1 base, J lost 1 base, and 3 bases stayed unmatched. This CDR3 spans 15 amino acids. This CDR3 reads CAWSGTGGSNTEAFF. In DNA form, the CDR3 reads TGTGCCTGGAGTGGGACAGGGGGTTCGAACACTGAAGCTTTCTTT.

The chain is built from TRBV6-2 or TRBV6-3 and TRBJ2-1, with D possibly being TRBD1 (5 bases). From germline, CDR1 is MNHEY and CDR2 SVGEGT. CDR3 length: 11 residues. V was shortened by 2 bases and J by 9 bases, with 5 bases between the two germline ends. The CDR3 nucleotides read TGTGCCAGCAGTTACGACAGTGAGCAGTTCTTC. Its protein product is CASSYDSEQFF.

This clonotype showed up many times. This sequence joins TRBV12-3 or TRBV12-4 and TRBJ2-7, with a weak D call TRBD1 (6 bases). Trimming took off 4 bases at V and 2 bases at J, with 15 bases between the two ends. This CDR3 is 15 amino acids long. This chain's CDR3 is CASSSKTDSTYEQYF. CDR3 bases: TGTGCCAGCAGTTCCAAGACGGACAGTACCTACGAGCAGTACTTC.

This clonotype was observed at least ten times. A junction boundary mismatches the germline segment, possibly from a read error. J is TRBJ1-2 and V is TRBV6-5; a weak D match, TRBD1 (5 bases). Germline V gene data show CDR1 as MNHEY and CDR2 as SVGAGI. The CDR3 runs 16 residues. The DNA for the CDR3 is TGTGCCAGCACTTACCGGCAGGACCTTGGGGGTCGTGGCTACACCTTC. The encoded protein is CASTYRQDLGGRGYTF.

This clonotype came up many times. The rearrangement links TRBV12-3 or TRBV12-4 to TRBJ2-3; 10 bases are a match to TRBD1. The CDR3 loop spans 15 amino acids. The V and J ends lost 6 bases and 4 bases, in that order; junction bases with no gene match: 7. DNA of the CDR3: TGTGCCAGCAGATTTCTCGGGACAGGGGCAGATACGCAGTATTTT. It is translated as CASRFLGTGADTQYF.

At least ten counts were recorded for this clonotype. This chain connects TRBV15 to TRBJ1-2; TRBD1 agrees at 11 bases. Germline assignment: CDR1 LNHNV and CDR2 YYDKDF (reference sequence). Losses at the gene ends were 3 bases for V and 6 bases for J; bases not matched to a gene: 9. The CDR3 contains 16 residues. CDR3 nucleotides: TGTGCCACCAGCAGCCGGGACAGGGGGACTTGGGATGGCTACACCTTC. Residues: CATSSRDRGTWDGYTF.

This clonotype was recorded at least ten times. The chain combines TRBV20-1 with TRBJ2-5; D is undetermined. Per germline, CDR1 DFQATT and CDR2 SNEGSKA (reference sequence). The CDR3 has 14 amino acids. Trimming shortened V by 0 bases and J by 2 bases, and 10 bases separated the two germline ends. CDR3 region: CSARDLDSQETQYF. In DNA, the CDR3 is TGCAGTGCTAGAGATCTCGACTCTCAAGAGACCCAGTACTTC.

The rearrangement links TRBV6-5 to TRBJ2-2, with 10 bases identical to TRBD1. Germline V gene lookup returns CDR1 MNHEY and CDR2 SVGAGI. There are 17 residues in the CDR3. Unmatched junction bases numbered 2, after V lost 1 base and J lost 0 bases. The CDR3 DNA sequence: TGTGCCAGCAGTTACTTCGGGACAGGGGCGAACACCGGGGAGCTGTTTTTT. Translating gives CASSYFGTGANTGELFF.

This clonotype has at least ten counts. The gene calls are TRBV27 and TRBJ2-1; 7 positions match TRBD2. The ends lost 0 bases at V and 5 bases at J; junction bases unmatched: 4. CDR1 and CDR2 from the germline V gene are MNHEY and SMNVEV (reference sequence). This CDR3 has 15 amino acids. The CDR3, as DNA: TGTGCCAGCAGTTTATCCGGGGGGACCCACAATGAGCAGTTCTTC. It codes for CASSLSGGTHNEQFF.

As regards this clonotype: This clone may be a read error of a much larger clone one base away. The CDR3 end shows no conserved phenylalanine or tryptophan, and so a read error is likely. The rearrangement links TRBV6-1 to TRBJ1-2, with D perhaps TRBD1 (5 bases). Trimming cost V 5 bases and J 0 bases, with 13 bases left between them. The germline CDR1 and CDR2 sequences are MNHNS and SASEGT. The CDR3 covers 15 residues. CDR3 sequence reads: CASSIGQGPNYGYTC. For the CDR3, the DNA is TGTGCCAGCAGTATCGGCCAGGGACCTAACTATGGCTACACCTGC.

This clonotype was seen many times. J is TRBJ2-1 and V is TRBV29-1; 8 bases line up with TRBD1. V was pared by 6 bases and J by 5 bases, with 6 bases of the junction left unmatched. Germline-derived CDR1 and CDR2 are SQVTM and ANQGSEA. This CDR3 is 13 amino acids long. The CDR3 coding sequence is TGCAGCGTCTTACAGGGGGTAAACAATGAGCAGTTCTTC. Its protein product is CSVLQGVNNEQFF.

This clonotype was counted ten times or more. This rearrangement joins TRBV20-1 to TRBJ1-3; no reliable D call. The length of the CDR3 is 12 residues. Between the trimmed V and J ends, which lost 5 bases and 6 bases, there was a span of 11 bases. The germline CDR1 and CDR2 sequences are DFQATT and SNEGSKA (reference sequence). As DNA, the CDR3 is TGCAGTGCTTCCAGGACCGCAAACACCATATATTTT. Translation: CSASRTANTIYF.

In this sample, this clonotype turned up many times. CDR3 amino acids: CSVVVGTGVASYEQYF. The CDR3 DNA sequence: TGCAGCGTTGTGGTGGGGACAGGAGTTGCATCTTACGAGCAGTACTTC. The chain has TRBV29-1 and TRBJ2-7; 8 nucleotides match TRBD1. Germline lookup yields CDR1 SQVTM and CDR2 ANQGSEA. The CDR3 consists of 16 residues. After removal of 4 bases from V and 4 bases from J, the junction contained 15 bases not matched to a gene.

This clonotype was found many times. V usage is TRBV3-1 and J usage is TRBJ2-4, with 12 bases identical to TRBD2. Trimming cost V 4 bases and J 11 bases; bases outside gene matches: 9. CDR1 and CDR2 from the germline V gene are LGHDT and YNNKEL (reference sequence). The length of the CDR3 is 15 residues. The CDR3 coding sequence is TGTGCCAGCAGCCTTACTAGACTAGCGGGAGTCGTTCAGTACTTC. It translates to CASSLTRLAGVVQYF.

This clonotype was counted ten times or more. The CDR3: CASSQDLFRTGSGQYF. The CDR3 region has the DNA TGCGCCAGCAGCCAAGATCTGTTCCGGACTGGGTCGGGCCAGTACTTC. The chain uses TRBV4-1 and TRBJ2-5, with D perhaps TRBD2 (5 bases). Trimming took off 0 bases at V and 10 bases at J, with 21 bases between the two ends. In germline, CDR1 is MGHRA, CDR2 YSYEKL. CDR3 length: 16 residues.

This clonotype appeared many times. CDR3: CASSQERNQVYEQYF. Written as DNA, the CDR3 is TGTGCCAGCAGCCAAGAGAGGAATCAAGTCTACGAGCAGTACTTC. This chain connects TRBV4-2 to TRBJ2-7, with unresolved D. The V end lost 0 bases, the J end lost 3 bases, and 12 bases lay between the germline ends. The CDR3 has 15 residues. Germline CDR1 and CDR2: LGHNA and YNFKEQ.

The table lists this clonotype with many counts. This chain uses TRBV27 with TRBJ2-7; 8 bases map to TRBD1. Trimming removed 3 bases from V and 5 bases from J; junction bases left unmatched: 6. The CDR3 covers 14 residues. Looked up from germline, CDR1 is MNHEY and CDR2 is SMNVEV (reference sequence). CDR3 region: CASSLRTGRNEQYF. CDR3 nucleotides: TGTGCCAGCAGTTTGAGGACAGGGAGGAACGAGCAGTACTTC.